The clone carrying this T cell receptor (beta chain) was detected a few times. Its antigen remains unidentified. The record originates from a study of response to subunit inactivated influenza vaccine. Findings of the study overall: Authors suggested each seasonal flu vaccination may recruit only limited numbers of new T cells.

The CDR3 spans 12 residues. The V end lost 6 bases, the J end lost 2 bases, and 8 bases lay between the germline ends. From germline, CDR1 is SGHTA and CDR2 FQGNSA. TCRdb processed the RT-PCR reads anew with MiXCR; each CDR3 protein has one entry. The sample has roughly 500,000 distinct CDR3 sequences; approximately 16% are singletons. The sample in question was CD4+ T cells sorted from PBMCs, obtained 23 months after vaccination. The V gene is TRBV7-2, the J gene TRBJ2-7, with D unresolved. This clonotype was sampled from a man aged 50-75 years who received an inactivated influenza vaccine. DNA for the CDR3: TGTGCCAGCAGGTCTAGTACCTACGAGCAGTACTTC. It is translated as CASRSSTYEQYF.